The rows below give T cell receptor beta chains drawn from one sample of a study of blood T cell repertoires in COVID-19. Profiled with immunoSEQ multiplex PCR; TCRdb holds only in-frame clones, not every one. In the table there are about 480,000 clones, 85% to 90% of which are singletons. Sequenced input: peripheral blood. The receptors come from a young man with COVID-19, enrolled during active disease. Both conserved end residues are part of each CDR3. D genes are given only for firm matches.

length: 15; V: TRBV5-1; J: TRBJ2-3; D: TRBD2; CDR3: CASSLGLASTDTQYF; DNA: TGCGCCAGCAGCTTGGGACTAGCGAGCACAGATACGCAGTATTTT
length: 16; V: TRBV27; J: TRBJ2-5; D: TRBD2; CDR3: CASSSWAGGDQETQYF; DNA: TGTGCCAGCAGTTCTTGGGCCGGGGGGGACCAAGAGACCCAGTACTTC
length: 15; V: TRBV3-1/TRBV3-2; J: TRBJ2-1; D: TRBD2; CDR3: CASSQGLAGVYEQFF; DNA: TGTGCCAGCAGCCAAGGACTAGCGGGAGTGTATGAGCAGTTCTTC
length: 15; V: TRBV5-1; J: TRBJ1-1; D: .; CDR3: CASGPSGTKNTEAFF; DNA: TGCGCCAGCGGGCCCTCCGGGACAAAGAACACTGAAGCTTTCTTT
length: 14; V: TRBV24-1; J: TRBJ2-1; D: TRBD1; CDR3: CATAGTGSGDEQFF; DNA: TGTGCCACGGCCGGGACAGGGTCAGGAGATGAGCAGTTCTTC
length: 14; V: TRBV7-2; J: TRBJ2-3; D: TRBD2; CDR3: CASSFGLASDTQYF; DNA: TGTGCCAGCAGCTTCGGACTAGCCTCAGATACGCAGTATTTT
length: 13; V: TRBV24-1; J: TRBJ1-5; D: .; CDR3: CATQGQTNQPQHF; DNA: TGTGCCACCCAGGGCCAGACAAATCAGCCCCAGCATTTT
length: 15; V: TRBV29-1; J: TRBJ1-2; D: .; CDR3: CSVVRQEEANYGYTF; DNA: TGCAGCGTTGTCAGGCAGGAGGAGGCTAACTATGGCTACACCTTC
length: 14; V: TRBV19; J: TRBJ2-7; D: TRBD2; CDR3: CASSPGLAVYEQYF; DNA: TGTGCCAGTAGTCCGGGACTAGCTGTCTACGAGCAGTACTTC
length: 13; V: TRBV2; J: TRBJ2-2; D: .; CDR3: CASSENGVGELFF; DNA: TGTGCCAGCAGTGAAAACGGGGTCGGGGAGCTGTTTTTT